This T cell receptor (beta chain) was identified in a study of siplizumab effects on memory and regulatory T cells. Unstimulated naive, memory, effector memory and TEMRA subsets from a few donor pairs have been sequenced, the authors report. Sequencing used immunoSEQ multiplex PCR; TCRdb keeps in-frame clones, though not all of them. The sample includes tens of thousands of clones, roughly 96% of them seen just once. Trimming pared 3 bases from V and 7 bases from J, leaving 9 bases between. The length of the CDR3 is 12 residues. Germline CDR1 and CDR2: LNHDA and SQIVND (reference sequence). Study-wide findings and caveats: Unstimulated naive T cells seemed to show more diversity than memory cells did, and they also seemed to be among the major contributors to the alloresponse. Significantly reduced by siplizumab was the cumulative frequency of alloreactive sequences, namely those traceable to unstimulated CD4+ memory cells.

Concerning this clone itself: Its antigen is unknown.

The clonotype was recovered from a human donor in good health. The sequenced material came from naive CD8+ T cells sorted from blood. V and J are TRBV19 and TRBJ1-2; D uncertain. This CDR3 reads CASSIGQTGYTF. The CDR3 DNA sequence: TGTGCCAGTAGTATCGGGCAGACTGGCTACACCTTC.